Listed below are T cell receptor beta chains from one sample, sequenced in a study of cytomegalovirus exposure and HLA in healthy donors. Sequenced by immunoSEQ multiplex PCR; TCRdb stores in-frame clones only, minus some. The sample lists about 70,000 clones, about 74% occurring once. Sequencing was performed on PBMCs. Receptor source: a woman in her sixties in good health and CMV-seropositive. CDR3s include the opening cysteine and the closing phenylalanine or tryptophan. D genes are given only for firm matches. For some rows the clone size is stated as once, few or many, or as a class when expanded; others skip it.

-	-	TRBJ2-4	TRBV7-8	TGTGCCAGCAGCTCCAGTGTACAGGGTACCAAAAACATTCAGTACTTC	CASSSSVQGTKNIQYF
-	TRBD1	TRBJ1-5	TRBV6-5	TGTGCCAGCAGGGAGACAGGGGGCGGGCAGCCCCAGCATTTT	CASRETGGGQPQHF
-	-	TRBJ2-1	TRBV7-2	TGTGCCAGCAGCCCCTTATTTCTAGGAGGGTATGAGCAGTTCTTC	CASSPLFLGGYEQFF
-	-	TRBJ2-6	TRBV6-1	TGTGCCAGCAGTGAAAGTGTTCCGGGGTCTGGGGCCAACGTCCTGACTTTC	CASSESVPGSGANVLTF
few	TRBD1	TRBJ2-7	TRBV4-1	TGCGCCAGCAGCCAAGCGGACAGGGACGGGTACGAGCAGTACTTC	CASSQADRDGYEQYF
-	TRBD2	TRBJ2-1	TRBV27	TGTGCCAGCAGTTTAGGCGGGAGCGGAGGCGAGCAGTTCTTC	CASSLGGSGGEQFF
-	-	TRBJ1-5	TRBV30	TGTGCCTGGAGTAATGCAGGCAATCAGCCCCAGCATTTT	CAWSNAGNQPQHF
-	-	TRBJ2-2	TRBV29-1	TGCAGCGTTGAAGATCGGGGTCAGGCAGCGGAAGCCGGGGAGCTGTTTTTT	CSVEDRGQAAEAGELFF
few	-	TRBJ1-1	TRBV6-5	TGTGCCAGCAGAATGAATACCCGGGGGGCTGAAGCTTTCTTT	CASRMNTRGAEAFF
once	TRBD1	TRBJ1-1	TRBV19	TGTGCCAGTAGCCTTGGAGGAGGGACAGGAGAAGCTTTCTTT	CASSLGGGTGEAFF
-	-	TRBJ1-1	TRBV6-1	TGTGCCAGCAGATCTTTCAGGGGGAACACTGAAGCTTTCTTT	CASRSFRGNTEAFF